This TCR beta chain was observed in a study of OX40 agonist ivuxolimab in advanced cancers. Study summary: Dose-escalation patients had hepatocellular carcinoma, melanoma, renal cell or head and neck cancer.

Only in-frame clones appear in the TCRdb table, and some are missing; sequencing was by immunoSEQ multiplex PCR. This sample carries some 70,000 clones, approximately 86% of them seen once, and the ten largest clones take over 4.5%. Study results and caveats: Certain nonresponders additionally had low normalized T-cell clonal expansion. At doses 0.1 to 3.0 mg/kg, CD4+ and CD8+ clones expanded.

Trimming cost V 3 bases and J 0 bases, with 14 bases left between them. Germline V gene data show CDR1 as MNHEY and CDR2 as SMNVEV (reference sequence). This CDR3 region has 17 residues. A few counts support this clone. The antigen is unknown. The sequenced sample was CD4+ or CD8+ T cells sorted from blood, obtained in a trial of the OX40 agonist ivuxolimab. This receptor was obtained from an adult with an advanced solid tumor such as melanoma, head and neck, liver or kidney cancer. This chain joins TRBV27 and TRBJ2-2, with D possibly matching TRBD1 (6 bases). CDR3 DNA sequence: TGTGCCAGCAGTTTTCGGACAGACCTAGCGAACACCGGGGAGCTGTTTTTT. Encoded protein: CASSFRTDLANTGELFF.